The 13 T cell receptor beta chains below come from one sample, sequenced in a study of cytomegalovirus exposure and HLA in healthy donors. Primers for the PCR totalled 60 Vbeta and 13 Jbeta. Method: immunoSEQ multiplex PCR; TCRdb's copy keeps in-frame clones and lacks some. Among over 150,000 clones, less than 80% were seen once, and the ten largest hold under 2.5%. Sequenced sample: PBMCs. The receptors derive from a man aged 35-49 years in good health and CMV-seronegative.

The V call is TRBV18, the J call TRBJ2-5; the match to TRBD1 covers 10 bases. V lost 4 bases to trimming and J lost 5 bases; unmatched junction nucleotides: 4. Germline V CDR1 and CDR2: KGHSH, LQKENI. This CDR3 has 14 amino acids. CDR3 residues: CASSRGQGKETQYF. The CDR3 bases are TGTGCCAGCTCACGGGGACAGGGGAAGGAGACCCAGTACTTC.

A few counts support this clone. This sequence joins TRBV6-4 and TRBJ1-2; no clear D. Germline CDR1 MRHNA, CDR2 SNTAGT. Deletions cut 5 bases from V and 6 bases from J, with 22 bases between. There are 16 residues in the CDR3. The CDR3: CASSLNAGLTANGYTF. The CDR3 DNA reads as TGTGCCAGCAGTTTAAACGCAGGACTTACAGCGAATGGCTACACCTTC.

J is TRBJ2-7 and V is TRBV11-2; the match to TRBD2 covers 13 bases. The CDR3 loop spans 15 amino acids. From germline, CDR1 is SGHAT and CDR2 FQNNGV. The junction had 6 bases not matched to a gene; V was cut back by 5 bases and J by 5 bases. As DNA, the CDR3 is TGTGCCAGCAGCCCGGGACTAGCGGGACTTCACGAGCAGTACTTC. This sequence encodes CASSPGLAGLHEQYF. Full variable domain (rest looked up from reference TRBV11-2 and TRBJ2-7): EAGVAQSPRYKIIEKRQSVAFWCNPISGHATLYWYQQILGQGPKLLIQFQNNGVVDDSQLPKDRFSAERLKGVDSTLKIQPAKLEDSAVYLCASSPGLAGLHEQYFGPGTRLTVT.

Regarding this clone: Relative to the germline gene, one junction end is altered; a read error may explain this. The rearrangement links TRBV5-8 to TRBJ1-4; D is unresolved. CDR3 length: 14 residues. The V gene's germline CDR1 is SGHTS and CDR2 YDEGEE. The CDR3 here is CASSSGRTNEKLLF. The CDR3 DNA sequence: TGTGCCAGCAGCTCGGGAAGAACTAATGAAAAACTGCTTTTT.

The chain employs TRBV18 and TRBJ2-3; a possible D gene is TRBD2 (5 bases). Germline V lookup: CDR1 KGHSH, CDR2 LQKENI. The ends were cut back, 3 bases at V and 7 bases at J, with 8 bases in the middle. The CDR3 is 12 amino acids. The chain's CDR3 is CASSPYGNTQYF. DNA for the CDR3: TGTGCCAGCTCACCCTACGGGAATACGCAGTATTTT.

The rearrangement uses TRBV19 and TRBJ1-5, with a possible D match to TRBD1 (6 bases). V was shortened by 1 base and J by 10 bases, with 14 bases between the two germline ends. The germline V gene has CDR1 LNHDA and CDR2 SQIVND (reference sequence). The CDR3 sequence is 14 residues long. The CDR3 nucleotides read TGTGCCAGTAGTATAGCACAGGGCAGAGGCCCCCAGCATTTT. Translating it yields CASSIAQGRGPQHF.

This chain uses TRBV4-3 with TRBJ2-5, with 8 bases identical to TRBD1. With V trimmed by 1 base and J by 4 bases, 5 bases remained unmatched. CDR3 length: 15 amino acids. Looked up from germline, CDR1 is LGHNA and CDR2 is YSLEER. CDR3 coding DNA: TGCGCCAGCAGCCAAGGGACAGGGTCCGGAGAGACCCAGTACTTC. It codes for CASSQGTGSGETQYF.

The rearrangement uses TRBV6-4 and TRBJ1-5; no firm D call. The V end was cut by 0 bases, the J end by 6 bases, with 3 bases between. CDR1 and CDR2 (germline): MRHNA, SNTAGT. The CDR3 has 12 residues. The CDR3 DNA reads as TGTGCCAGCAGTGACTCAGCTCAGCCCCAGCATTTT. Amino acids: CASSDSAQPQHF.

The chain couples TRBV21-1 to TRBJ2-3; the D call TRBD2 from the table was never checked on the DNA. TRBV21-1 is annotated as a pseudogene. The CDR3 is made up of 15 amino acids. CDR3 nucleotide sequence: TGTGCCAGCAGCAAATCCCGTTCTAGCACAGATACGCAGTATTTT. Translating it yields CASSKSRSSTDTQYF.

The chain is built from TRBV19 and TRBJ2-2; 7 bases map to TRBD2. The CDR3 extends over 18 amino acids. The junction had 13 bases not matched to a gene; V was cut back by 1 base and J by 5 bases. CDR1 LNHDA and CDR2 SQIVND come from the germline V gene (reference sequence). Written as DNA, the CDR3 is TGTGCCAGTAGTATAGGGCCCCCCTTGGGCGGGAGAACCGGGGAGCTGTTTTTT. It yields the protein CASSIGPPLGGRTGELFF. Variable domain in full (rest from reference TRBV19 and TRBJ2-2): DGGITQSPKYLFRKEGQNVTLSCEQNLNHDAMYWYRQDPGQGLRLIYYSQIVNDFQKGDIAEGYSVSREKKESFPLTVTSAQKNPTAFYLCASSIGPPLGGRTGELFFGEGSRLTVL.

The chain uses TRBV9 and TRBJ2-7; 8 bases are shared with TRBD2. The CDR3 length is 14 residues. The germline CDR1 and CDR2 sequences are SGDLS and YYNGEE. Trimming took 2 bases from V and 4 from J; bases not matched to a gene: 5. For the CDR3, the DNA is TGTGCCAGCAGCGTTCTCGCGGGAGGTTACGAGCAGTACTTC. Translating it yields CASSVLAGGYEQYF. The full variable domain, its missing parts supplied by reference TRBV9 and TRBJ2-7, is DSGVTQTPKHLITATGQRVTLRCSPRSGDLSVYWYQQSLDQGLQFLIQYYNGEERAKGNILERFSAQQFPDLHSELNLSSLELGDSALYFCASSVLAGGYEQYFGPGTRLTVT.

In nucleotides, the CDR3 is TGTGCCAGCAGCGCTGGGACTAGCAGGGACGAGCAGTACTTC. It translates to CASSAGTSRDEQYF. The genes are TRBV5-4 and TRBJ2-7; the match to TRBD2 covers 9 bases. Germline values: CDR1 SGHNT, CDR2 YYREEE (reference sequence). The CDR3 loop spans 14 amino acids. Trimming cost V 4 bases and J 5 bases; bases outside gene matches: 7.

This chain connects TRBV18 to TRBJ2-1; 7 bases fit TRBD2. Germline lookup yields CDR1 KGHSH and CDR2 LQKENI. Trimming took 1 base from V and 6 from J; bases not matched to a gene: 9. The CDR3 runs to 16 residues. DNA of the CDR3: TGTGCCAGCTCACCACTGACGGCGGGAGATCGCAATGAGCAGTTCTTC. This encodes CASSPLTAGDRNEQFF.